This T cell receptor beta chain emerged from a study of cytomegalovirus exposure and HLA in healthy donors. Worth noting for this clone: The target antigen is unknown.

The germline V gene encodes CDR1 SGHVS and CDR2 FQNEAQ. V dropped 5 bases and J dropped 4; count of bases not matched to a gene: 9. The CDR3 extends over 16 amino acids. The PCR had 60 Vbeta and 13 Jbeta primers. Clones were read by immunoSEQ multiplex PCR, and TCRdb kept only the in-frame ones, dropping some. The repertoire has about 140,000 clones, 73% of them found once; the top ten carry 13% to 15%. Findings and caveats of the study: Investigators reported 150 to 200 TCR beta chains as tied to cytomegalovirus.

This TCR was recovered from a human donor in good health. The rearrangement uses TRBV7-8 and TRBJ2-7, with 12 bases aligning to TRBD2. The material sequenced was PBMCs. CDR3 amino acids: CASSGRGTSGLYEQYF. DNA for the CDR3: TGTGCCAGCAGCGGGCGGGGGACTAGCGGGTTATACGAGCAGTACTTC.